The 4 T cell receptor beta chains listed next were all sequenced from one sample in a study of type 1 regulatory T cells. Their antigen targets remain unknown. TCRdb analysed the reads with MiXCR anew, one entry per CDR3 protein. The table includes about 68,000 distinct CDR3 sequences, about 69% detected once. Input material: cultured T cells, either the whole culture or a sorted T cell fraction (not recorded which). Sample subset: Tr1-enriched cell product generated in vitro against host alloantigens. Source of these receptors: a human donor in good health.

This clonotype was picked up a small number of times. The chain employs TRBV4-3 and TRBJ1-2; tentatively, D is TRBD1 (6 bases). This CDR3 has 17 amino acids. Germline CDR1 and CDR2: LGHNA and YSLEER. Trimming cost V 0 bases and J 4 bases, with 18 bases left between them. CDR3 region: CASSQESVPGQGYGYTF. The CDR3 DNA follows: TGCGCCAGCAGCCAAGAGAGCGTACCGGGACAAGGCTATGGCTACACCTTC.

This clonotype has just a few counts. Written as DNA, the CDR3 is TGCAGTGCTAGAGATCCTTCGACTAGCGGAGCAGATACGCAGTATTTT. This sequence encodes CSARDPSTSGADTQYF. The J gene is TRBJ2-3, the V gene TRBV20-1; 9 bases match TRBD2. Germline V gene sequence: CDR1 DFQATT, CDR2 SNEGSKA (reference sequence). CDR3 length: 16 amino acids. Germline trimming cut 0 bases from V and 4 bases from J; bases unmatched to any gene: 8.

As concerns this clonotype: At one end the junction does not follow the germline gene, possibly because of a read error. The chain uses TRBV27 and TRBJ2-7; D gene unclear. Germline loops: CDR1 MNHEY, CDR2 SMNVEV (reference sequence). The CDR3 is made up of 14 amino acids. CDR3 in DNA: TGTGCCAACAGTTACTCGGACCTGTCTCCCGAGCAGTACTTC. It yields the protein CANSYSDLSPEQYF.

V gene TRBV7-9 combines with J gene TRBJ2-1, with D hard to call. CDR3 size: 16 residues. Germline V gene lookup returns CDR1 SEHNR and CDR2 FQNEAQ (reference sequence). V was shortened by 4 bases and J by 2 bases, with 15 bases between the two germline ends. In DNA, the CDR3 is TGTGCCAGCAGCTCAAGGATCGACTCCCCCTACAATGAGCAGTTCTTC. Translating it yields CASSSRIDSPYNEQFF.